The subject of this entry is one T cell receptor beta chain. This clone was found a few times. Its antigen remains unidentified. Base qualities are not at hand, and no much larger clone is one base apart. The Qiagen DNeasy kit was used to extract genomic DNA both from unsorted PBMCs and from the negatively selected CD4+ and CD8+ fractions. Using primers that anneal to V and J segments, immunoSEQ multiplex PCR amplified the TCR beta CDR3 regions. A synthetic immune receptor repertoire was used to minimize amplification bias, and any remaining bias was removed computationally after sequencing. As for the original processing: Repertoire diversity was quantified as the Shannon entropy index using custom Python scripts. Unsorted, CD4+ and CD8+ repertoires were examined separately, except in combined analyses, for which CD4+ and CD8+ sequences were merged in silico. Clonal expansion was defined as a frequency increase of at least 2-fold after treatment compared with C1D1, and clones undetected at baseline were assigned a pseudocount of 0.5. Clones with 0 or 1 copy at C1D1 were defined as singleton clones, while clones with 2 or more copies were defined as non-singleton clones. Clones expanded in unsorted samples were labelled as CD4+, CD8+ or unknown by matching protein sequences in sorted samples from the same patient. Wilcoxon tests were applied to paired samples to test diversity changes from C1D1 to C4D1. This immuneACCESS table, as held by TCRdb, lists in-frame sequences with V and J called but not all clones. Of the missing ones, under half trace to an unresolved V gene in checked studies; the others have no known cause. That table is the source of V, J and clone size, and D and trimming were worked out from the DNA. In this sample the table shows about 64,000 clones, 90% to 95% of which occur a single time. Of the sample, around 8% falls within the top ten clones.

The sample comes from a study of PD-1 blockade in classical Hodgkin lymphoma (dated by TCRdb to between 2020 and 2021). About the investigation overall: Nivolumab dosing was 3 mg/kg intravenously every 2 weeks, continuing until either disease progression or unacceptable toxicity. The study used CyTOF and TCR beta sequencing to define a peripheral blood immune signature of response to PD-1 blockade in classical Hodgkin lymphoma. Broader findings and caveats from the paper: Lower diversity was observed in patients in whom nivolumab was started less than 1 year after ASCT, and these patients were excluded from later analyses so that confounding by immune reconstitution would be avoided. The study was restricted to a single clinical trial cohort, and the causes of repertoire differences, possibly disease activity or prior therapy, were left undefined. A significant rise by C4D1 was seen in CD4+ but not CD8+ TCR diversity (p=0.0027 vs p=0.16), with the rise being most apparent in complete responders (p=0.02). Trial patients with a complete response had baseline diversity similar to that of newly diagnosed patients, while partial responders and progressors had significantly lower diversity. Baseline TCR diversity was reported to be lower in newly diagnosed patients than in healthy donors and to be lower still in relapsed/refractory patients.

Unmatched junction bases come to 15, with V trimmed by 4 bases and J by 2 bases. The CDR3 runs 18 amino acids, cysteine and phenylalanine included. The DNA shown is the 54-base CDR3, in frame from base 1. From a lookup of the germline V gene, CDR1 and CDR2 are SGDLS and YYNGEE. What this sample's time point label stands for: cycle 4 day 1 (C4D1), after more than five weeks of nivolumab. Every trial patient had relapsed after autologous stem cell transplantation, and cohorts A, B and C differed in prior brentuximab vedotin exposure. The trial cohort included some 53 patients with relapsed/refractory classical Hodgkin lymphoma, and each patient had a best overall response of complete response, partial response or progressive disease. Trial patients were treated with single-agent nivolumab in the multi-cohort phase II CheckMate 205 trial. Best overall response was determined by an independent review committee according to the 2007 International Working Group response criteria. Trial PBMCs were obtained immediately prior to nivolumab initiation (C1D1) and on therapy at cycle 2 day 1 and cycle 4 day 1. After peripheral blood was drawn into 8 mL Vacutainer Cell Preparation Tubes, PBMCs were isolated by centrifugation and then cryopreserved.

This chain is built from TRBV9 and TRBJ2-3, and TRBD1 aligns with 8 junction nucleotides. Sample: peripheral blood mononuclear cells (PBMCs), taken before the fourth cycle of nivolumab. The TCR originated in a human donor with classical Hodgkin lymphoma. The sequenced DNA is TGTGCCAGCAGCCCGAATCCAGGGGGCACAACTTTCACAGATACGCAGTATTTT. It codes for CASSPNPGGTTFTDTQYF.